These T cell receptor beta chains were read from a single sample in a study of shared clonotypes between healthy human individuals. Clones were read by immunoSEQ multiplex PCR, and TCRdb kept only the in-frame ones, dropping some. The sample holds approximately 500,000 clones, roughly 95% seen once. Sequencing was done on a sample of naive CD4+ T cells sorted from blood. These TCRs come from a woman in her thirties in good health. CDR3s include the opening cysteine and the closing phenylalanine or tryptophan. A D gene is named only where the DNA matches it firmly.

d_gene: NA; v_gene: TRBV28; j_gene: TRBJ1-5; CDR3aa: CASSDPGRGANQPQHF; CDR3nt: TGTGCCAGCAGTGATCCGGGACGGGGCGCCAATCAGCCCCAGCATTTT
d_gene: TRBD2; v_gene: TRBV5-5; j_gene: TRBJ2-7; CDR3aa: CASSFSRLAGADEQYF; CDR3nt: TGTGCCAGCAGCTTCTCCAGGCTAGCGGGAGCTGACGAGCAGTACTTC
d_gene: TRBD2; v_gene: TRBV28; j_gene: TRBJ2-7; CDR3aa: CASSLVSGRASYEQYF; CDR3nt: TGTGCCAGCAGTTTAGTGAGCGGGAGGGCCTCCTACGAGCAGTACTTC
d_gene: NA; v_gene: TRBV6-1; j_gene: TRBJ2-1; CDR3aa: CASSDDRSSYNEQFF; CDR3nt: TGTGCCAGCAGTGATGACAGGAGCTCCTACAATGAGCAGTTCTTC
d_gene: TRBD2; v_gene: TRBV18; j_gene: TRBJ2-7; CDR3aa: CASSPPGSSGAYEQYF; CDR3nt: TGTGCCAGCTCACCACCCGGTTCTAGCGGAGCCTACGAGCAGTACTTC
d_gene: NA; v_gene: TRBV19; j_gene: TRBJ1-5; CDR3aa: CASSQLKGVLGPQHF; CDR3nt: TGTGCCAGTAGCCAACTTAAGGGGGTGTTAGGGCCCCAGCATTTT
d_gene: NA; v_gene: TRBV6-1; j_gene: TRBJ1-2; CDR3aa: CASSEVLYANYGYTF; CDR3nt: TGTGCCAGCAGTGAAGTTCTGTACGCTAACTATGGCTACACCTTC
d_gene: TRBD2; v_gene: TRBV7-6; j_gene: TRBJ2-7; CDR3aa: CASSLAATSGFYEQYF; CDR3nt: TGTGCCAGCAGCTTAGCGGCAACTAGCGGGTTCTACGAGCAGTACTTC
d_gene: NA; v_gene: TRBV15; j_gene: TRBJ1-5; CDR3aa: CATSRGDPNQPQHF; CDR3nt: TGTGCCACCAGCAGAGGGGATCCCAATCAGCCCCAGCATTTT
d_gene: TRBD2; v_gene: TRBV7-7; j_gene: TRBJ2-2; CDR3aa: CASSPGLAGAGELFF; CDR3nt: TGTGCCAGCAGCCCGGGACTAGCGGGAGCGGGGGAGCTGTTTTTT
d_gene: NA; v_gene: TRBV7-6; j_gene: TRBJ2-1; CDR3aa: CASSLAGKTDNEQFF; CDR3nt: TGTGCCAGCAGCTTAGCGGGCAAAACAGACAATGAGCAGTTCTTC
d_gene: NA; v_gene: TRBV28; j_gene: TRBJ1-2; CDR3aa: CASSLGPYGYTF; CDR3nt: TGTGCCAGCAGCCTCGGACCCTATGGCTACACCTTC
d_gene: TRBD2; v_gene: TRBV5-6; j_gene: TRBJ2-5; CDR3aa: CASSLTSGAQETQYF; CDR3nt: TGTGCCAGCAGCTTGACCAGCGGGGCCCAAGAGACCCAGTACTTC
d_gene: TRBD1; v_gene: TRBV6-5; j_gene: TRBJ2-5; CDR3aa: CASRSRGRGETQYF; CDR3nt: TGTGCCAGCCGGTCCAGGGGCAGGGGGGAGACCCAGTACTTC
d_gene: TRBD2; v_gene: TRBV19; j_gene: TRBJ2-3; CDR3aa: CASSIGPSGRTDTQYF; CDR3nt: TGTGCCAGTAGTATAGGTCCCAGCGGGAGGACAGATACGCAGTATTTT
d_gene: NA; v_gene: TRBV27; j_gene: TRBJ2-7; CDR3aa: CASSPRFSVRDEQYF; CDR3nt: TGTGCCAGCAGCCCCCGATTTAGTGTCAGGGACGAGCAGTACTTC
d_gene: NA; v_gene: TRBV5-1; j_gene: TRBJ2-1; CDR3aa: CASSLVSNEQFF; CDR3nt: TGCGCCAGCAGCTTGGTTAGTAATGAGCAGTTCTTC
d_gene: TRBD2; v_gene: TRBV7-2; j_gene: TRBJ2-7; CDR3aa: CASSLNGIAGEQYF; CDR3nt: TGTGCCAGCAGCTTAAATGGCATAGCGGGCGAGCAGTACTTC
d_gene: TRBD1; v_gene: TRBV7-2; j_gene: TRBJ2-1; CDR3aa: CASSPGQYNEQFF; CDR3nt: TGTGCCAGCAGCCCGGGACAGTACAATGAGCAGTTCTTC
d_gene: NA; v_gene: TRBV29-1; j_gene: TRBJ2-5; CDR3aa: CSVEPLTQETQYF; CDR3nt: TGCAGCGTTGAACCCCTGACGCAAGAGACCCAGTACTTC
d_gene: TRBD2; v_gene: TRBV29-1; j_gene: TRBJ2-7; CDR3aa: CSFGLAGGYEQYF; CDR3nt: TGCAGCTTTGGGCTAGCGGGAGGGTACGAGCAGTACTTC
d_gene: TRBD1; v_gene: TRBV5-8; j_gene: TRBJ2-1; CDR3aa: CASRPFRKTGSSNEQFF; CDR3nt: TGTGCCAGCAGACCGTTCCGAAAGACAGGGAGCAGCAATGAGCAGTTCTTC
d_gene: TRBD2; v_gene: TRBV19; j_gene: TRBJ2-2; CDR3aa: CASIGTSGRASTTGELFF; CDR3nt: TGTGCCAGTATAGGGACTAGCGGGAGGGCCTCGACCACCGGGGAGCTGTTTTTT
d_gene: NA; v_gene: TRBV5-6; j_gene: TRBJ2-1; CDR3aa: CASGEGSGPRNEQFF; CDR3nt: TGTGCCAGCGGTGAGGGGAGTGGCCCTCGGAATGAGCAGTTCTTC
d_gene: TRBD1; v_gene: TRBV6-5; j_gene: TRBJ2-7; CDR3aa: CASSYQLTGSNEQYF; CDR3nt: TGTGCCAGCAGTTACCAGCTGACAGGGTCCAACGAGCAGTACTTC